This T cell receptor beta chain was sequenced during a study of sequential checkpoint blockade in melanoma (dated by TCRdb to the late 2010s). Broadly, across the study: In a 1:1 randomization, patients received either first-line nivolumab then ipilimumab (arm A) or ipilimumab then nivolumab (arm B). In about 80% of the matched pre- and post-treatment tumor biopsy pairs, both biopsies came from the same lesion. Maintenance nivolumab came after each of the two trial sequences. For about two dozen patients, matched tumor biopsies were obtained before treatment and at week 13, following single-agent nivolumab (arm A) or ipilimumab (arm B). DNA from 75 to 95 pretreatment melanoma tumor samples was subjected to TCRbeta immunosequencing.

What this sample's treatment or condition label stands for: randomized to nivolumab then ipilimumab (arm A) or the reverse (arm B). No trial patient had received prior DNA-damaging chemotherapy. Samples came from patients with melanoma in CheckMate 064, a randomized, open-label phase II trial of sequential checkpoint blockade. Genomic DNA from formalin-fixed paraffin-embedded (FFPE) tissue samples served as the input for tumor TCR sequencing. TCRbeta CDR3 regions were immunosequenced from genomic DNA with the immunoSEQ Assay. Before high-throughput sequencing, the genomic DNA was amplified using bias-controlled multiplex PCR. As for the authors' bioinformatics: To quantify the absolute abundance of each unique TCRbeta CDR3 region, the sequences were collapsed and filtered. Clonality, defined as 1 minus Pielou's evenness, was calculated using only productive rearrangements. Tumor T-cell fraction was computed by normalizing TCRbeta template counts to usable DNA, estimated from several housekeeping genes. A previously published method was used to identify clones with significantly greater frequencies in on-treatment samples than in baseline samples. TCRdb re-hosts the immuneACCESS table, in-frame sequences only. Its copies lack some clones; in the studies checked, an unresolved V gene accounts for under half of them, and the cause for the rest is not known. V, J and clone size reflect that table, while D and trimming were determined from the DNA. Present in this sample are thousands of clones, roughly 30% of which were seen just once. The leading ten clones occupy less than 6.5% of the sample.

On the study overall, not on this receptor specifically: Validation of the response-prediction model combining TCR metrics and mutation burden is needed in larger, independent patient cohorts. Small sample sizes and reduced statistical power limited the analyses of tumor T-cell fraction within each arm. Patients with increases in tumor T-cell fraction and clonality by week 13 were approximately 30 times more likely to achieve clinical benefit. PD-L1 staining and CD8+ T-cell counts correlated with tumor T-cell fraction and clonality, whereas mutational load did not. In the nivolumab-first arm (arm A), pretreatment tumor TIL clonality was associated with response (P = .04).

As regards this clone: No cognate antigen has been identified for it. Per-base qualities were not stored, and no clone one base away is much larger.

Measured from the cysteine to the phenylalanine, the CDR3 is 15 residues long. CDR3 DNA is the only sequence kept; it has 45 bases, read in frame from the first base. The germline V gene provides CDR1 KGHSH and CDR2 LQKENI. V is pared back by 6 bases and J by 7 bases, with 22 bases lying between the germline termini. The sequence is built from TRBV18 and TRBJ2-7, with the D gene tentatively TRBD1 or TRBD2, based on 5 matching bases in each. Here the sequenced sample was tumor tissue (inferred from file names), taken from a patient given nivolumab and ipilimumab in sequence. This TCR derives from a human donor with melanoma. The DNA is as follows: TGTGCCAGCTCGAGCCAGGGACCTGCTGGGGTTGAGCAGTACTTC. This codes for CASSSQGPAGVEQYF.